Below, 27 T cell receptor beta chains from the same sample are listed, as sequenced in a study of response to subunit inactivated influenza vaccine (dated by TCRdb to 2017 to 2018). The receptor library was made with RT-PCR. For sequencing, an Illumina HiSeq 2500 was employed. TCRdb handled the public reads itself, with Q25 trimming in fastp and clone calling in MiXCR, and kept productive beta chains. Rows merge per CDR3 protein into single entries with the most common DNA and genes. In all, the sample holds some 190,000 distinct CDR3 sequences, and 13% to 15% of those were seen once. The biggest ten clones account for under 30% of the sample. The source material was CD8+ T cells sorted from PBMCs, sampled 4 to 6 days after vaccination. These receptors all stem from a man aged 50-59 years who received an inactivated influenza vaccine. Donor details come from another sample of the same person, matched by shared clones.

The chain uses TRBV30 and TRBJ1-1, with D tentatively TRBD1 (6 bases). The CDR3 loop spans 14 amino acids. Trimming shortened V by 0 bases and J by 6 bases, and 14 bases separated the two germline ends. Per the germline V gene, CDR1 is GTSNPN and CDR2 is SVGIG (reference sequence). CDR3 amino acids: CAWSVGRGLAEAFF. The CDR3 bases are TGTGCCTGGAGTGTCGGCAGGGGATTAGCTGAAGCTTTCTTT.

The table lists this clonotype with many counts. This sequence joins TRBV29-1 and TRBJ2-7; a possible D gene is TRBD1 (5 bases). The CDR3 runs to 13 residues. The germline V gene encodes CDR1 SQVTM and CDR2 ANQGSEA. V gave up 3 bases and J gave up 0 bases, with 9 bases separating them. The CDR3 DNA reads TGCAGCGTTGAGGACACCTACTCCTACGAGCAGTACTTC. Protein product: CSVEDTYSYEQYF.

The table lists this clonotype with a count of one. The genes are TRBV2 and TRBJ2-3, with TRBD1 identical over 7 bases. V shed 6 bases and J 2 bases; nucleotides not matched to a gene: 8. The CDR3 consists of 15 residues. Per the germline V gene, CDR1 is SNHLY and CDR2 is FYNNEI. CDR3 amino acids: CASRQGQTFTDTQYF. CDR3 DNA: TGTGCCAGCAGACAGGGACAGACTTTCACAGATACGCAGTATTTT.

This clonotype has just a few counts. The chain couples TRBV7-9 to TRBJ2-1; D tentatively reads TRBD1 or TRBD2 (5 bases each). The CDR3 spans 12 residues. Trimming took 4 bases from V and 7 from J, leaving 8 bases between them. CDR1 and CDR2 (germline): SEHNR, FQNEAQ (reference sequence). CDR3 DNA: TGTGCCAGCAGCTGGGGGTCTAATGAGCAGTTCTTC. It specifies CASSWGSNEQFF.

This clonotype occurred a few times. The chain employs TRBV6-2 or TRBV6-3 and TRBJ1-2, with D hard to call. V was shortened by 0 bases and J by 4 bases, with 0 bases between the two germline ends. The CDR3 sequence is 11 residues long. CDR1 and CDR2 from the germline V gene are MNHEY and SVGEGT. CDR3 DNA: TGTGCCAGCAGTTACTCCTATGGCTACACCTTC. The encoded protein is CASSYSYGYTF.

As for this clonotype: One junction end disagrees with the germline gene, perhaps due to a read error. The chain links TRBV6-2 or TRBV6-3 to TRBJ2-1; D unclear. Germline CDR1 and CDR2: MNHEY and SVGEGT. The CDR3 length is 13 residues. CDR3 nucleotide sequence: TGTGCCATCAGTTACCATCGGCCCAATGAGCAGTTCTTC. Translated: CAISYHRPNEQFF.

This clonotype was seen a handful of times. The chain recombines TRBV7-9 with TRBJ2-1; D is uncertain. CDR1 is SEHNR and CDR2 is FQNEAQ in the germline V gene (reference sequence). This CDR3 spans 14 amino acids. The V end was cut by 4 bases, the J end by 7 bases, with 14 bases between. CDR3 sequence: CASSSTMGWNEQFF. The CDR3 DNA is TGTGCCAGCAGCTCCACCATGGGCTGGAATGAGCAGTTCTTC.

This clonotype was detected a few times. The chain carries TRBV7-9 and TRBJ2-6, with D unclear. The CDR3 spans 14 residues. CDR1 and CDR2 (germline): SEHNR, FQNEAQ (reference sequence). V lost 5 bases and J 4 bases, leaving 9 bases between the germline ends. CDR3 DNA sequence: TGTGCCAGCAGCCCCTCGGCAGGGGCCAACGTCCTGACTTTC. It is translated as CASSPSAGANVLTF.

This clonotype is judged medium-sized (0.01 to 0.1%). This sequence joins TRBV27 and TRBJ2-7; TRBD1 matches at 7 bases. The CDR3 totals 14 residues. CDR1 MNHEY and CDR2 SMNVEV come from the germline V gene (reference sequence). V gave up 8 bases and J gave up 2 bases; unmatched junction bases: 9. CDR3 sequence: CASGQRDRAYEQYF. The CDR3 coding sequence is TGTGCCAGCGGCCAACGGGACAGAGCCTACGAGCAGTACTTC.

This clonotype was detected only a few times. The chain couples TRBV7-9 to TRBJ1-1; 9 bases match TRBD1. CDR1 is SEHNR and CDR2 is FQNEAQ in the germline V gene (reference sequence). V dropped 5 bases and J dropped 3; count of bases not matched to a gene: 7. The CDR3 is made up of 15 amino acids. CDR3 DNA sequence: TGTGCCAGCAGCCAGCAGGGACAGGGATACACTGAAGCTTTCTTT. Amino acids: CASSQQGQGYTEAFF.

The chain carries TRBV6-2 or TRBV6-3 and TRBJ2-7; 7 nucleotides align to TRBD1. The CDR3 contains 16 residues. Germline CDR1 and CDR2: MNHEY and SVGEGT. Trimming cost V 0 bases and J 1 base; bases outside gene matches: 6. CDR3 DNA: TGTGCCAGCAGTTACTCGGACAGGAGCTTTTCCTACGAGCAGTACTTC. Amino acid sequence: CASSYSDRSFSYEQYF.

The chain joins TRBV6-5 to TRBJ2-1, with a weak D call TRBD1 (6 bases). CDR1 is MNHEY, CDR2 SVGAGI, per germline. The ends were cut back, 2 bases at V and 9 bases at J, with 14 bases in the middle. This CDR3 has 14 residues. CDR3 protein: CASSYGGGLGEQFF. As DNA, the CDR3 is TGTGCCAGCAGTTACGGGGGCGGGCTGGGTGAGCAGTTCTTC.

V gene TRBV15 combines with J gene TRBJ2-7; 9 bases line up with TRBD1. V lost 5 bases to trimming and J lost 4 bases; unmatched junction nucleotides: 9. CDR1 LNHNV and CDR2 YYDKDF come from the germline V gene (reference sequence). The CDR3 runs to 15 residues. The CDR3 here is CATSRPGQGGYEQYF. CDR3 bases: TGTGCCACCAGCCGGCCGGGACAGGGTGGGTACGAGCAGTACTTC.

A single count supports this clonotype. This sequence joins TRBV6-1 and TRBJ2-1, with D perhaps TRBD2 (7 bases). Deletions cut 4 bases from V and 6 bases from J, with 16 bases between. The CDR3 covers 15 residues. CDR1 is MNHNS, CDR2 SASEGT, per germline. The CDR3 nucleotides read TGTGCCAGCAGTGCATCGGGGGGCGGGGGCAATGAGCAGTTCTTC. Residues: CASSASGGGGNEQFF.

The chain couples TRBV7-8 to TRBJ2-5; no firm D call. Trimming cost V 1 base and J 5 bases, with 17 bases left between them. The CDR3 consists of 16 residues. Germline V lookup: CDR1 SGHVS, CDR2 FQNEAQ. DNA of the CDR3: TGTGCCAGCAGCTTAGTGTGGGAACCCCGCCTTGAGACCCAGTACTTC. As protein: CASSLVWEPRLETQYF.

CDR3 nucleotide sequence: TGTGCCAGCAGTTCTTCCGGGACAGGGGCCGAGCAGTACTTC. This gives the protein CASSSSGTGAEQYF. The V gene is TRBV12-3 or TRBV12-4, the J gene TRBJ2-7, with 10 bases fitting TRBD1. The length of the CDR3 is 14 residues. V dropped 4 bases and J dropped 6; count of bases not matched to a gene: 6.

The CDR3 here is CASSSSRQSWQSEQFF. The CDR3 DNA reads as TGTGCCAGCAGTTCATCTCGACAAAGTTGGCAATCTGAGCAGTTCTTC. The chain combines TRBV12-3 or TRBV12-4 with TRBJ2-1; D remains unclear. The CDR3 spans 16 residues. Trimming cost V 4 bases and J 9 bases, with 22 bases left between them.

There are many counts of this clonotype. This chain links TRBV6-2 or TRBV6-3 with TRBJ2-7; TRBD1 aligns across 10 bases. This CDR3 is built from 15 residues. V was clipped by 5 bases and J by 5 bases; unmatched bases: 9. Per germline, CDR1 MNHEY and CDR2 SVGEGT. The CDR3 loop is CASSLWTGGFHEQYF. As DNA, the CDR3 is TGTGCCAGCAGTCTTTGGACAGGGGGATTCCACGAGCAGTACTTC.

This clonotype was seen many times. The genes are TRBV12-3 or TRBV12-4 and TRBJ2-5; 13 bases agree with TRBD2. The V segment lost 5 bases and the J segment 2 bases; nucleotides outside the gene matches: 8. This CDR3 has 17 residues. CDR3: CASSAEPGLAGQETQYF. In DNA, the CDR3 is TGTGCCAGCAGTGCAGAACCGGGACTAGCGGGGCAAGAGACCCAGTACTTC.

The chain combines TRBV29-1 with TRBJ1-1; tentatively, D is TRBD1 (6 bases). This CDR3 comprises 13 residues. Trimming removed 7 bases at V and 1 base at J, with 13 bases between. CDR1 is SQVTM and CDR2 is ANQGSEA in the germline V gene. CDR3 loop: CSARATGNTEAFF. The CDR3 region has the DNA TGCAGCGCCCGGGCGACAGGGAACACTGAAGCTTTCTTT.

The CDR3: CSVEEGSGEQYF. DNA of the CDR3: TGCAGCGTTGAAGAAGGGTCAGGGGAGCAGTACTTC. The chain couples TRBV29-1 to TRBJ2-7, with a weak D call TRBD1 (5 bases). Germline CDR1 SQVTM, CDR2 ANQGSEA. The CDR3 extends over 12 amino acids. V dropped 0 bases and J dropped 7 bases, with 10 bases sitting between them.

This clonotype was recorded at least ten times. The chain is built from TRBV6-5 and TRBJ2-1, with no clear D. V lost 2 bases, J lost 3 bases, and 5 bases lay in between. The CDR3 totals 13 residues. The germline V gene encodes CDR1 MNHEY and CDR2 SVGAGI. The CDR3 bases are TGTGCCAGCAGTTACAGCTACTACAATGAGCAGTTCTTC. Translated, it gives CASSYSYYNEQFF.

The chain links TRBV7-9 to TRBJ2-2, with 8 bases aligning to TRBD1. The V gene end was trimmed by 4 bases and the J gene end by 1 base; junction bases not matched to a gene: 5. The CDR3 covers 16 residues. CDR1 SEHNR and CDR2 FQNEAQ come from the germline V gene (reference sequence). CDR3 residues: CASSSPGTGNTGELFF. The CDR3 DNA sequence: TGTGCCAGCAGCTCTCCCGGGACAGGGAACACCGGGGAGCTGTTTTTT.

This clonotype was seen only a few times. This chain joins TRBV20-1 and TRBJ2-7, with TRBD1 matching 8 bases. CDR1 and CDR2 (germline): DFQATT, SNEGSKA (reference sequence). This CDR3 spans 19 amino acids. Trimming at V came to 1 base and at J to 2 bases, leaving 19 bases not matched to a gene. The CDR3: CSARAHRDRLRTGPYEQYF. The CDR3 nucleotides read TGCAGTGCTAGAGCTCACCGGGACAGGTTACGGACGGGACCCTACGAGCAGTACTTC.

The V gene is TRBV20-1, the J gene TRBJ2-1, with 11 nucleotides matching TRBD2. The germline gives CDR1 DFQATT, CDR2 SNEGSKA (reference sequence). The CDR3 covers 18 residues. V was pared by 0 bases and J by 5 bases, with 12 bases of the junction left unmatched. CDR3 sequence: CSARESIGTSGQNNEQFF. CDR3 DNA sequence: TGCAGTGCTAGAGAATCCATCGGGACTAGCGGACAGAACAATGAGCAGTTCTTC.

This clonotype was seen at least ten times. The genes are TRBV10-2 and TRBJ2-7; D remains unclear. Trimming cost V 8 bases and J 4 bases, with 9 bases left between them. CDR3 size: 11 residues. Germline lookup yields CDR1 WSHSY and CDR2 SAAADI. The CDR3 region has the DNA TGCGCCAGCGCAAAAGGTTACGAGCAGTACTTC. It codes for CASAKGYEQYF.

This clonotype was seen ten or more times. This CDR3 reads CASSEVEFNEQFF. CDR3 nucleotide sequence: TGTGCCAGCAGTGAAGTGGAGTTCAATGAGCAGTTCTTC. The chain carries TRBV2 and TRBJ2-1; no reliable D call. Between the trimmed V and J ends, which lost 1 base and 6 bases, there was a span of 7 bases. CDR3 length: 13 residues. Germline V gives CDR1 SNHLY, CDR2 FYNNEI.